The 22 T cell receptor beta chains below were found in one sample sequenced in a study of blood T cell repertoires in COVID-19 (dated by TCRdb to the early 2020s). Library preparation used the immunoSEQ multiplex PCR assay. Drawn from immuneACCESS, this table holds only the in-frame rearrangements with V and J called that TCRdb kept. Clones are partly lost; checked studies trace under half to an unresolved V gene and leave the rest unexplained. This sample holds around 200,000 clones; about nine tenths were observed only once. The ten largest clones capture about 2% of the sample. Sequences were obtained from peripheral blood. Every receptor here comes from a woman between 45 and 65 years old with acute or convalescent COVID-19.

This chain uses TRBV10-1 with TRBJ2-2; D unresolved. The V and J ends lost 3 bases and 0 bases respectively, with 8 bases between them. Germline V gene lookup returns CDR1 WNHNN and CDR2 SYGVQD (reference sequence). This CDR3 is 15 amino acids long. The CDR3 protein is CASSDAGSNTGELFF. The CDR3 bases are TGCGCCAGCAGTGATGCAGGCTCGAACACCGGGGAGCTGTTTTTT.

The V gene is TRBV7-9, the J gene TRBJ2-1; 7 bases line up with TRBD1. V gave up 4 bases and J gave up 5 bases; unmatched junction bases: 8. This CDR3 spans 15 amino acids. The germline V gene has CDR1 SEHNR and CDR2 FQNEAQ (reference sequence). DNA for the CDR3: TGTGCCAGCAGCTACGAATCCACAGGGGACAATGAGCAGTTCTTC. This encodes CASSYESTGDNEQFF. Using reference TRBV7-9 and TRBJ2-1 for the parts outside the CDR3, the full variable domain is DTGVSQNPRHKITKRGQNVTFRCDPISEHNRLYWYRQTLGQGPEFLTYFQNEAQLEKSRLLSDRFSAERPKGSFSTLEIQRTEQGDSAMYLCASSYESTGDNEQFFGPGTRLTVL.

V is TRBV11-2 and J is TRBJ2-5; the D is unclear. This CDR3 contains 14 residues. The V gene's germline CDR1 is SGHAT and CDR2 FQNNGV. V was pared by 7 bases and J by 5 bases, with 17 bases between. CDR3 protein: CASTLFLGDETQYF. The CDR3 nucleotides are TGTGCCAGCACCCTTTTCCTAGGAGATGAGACCCAGTACTTC.

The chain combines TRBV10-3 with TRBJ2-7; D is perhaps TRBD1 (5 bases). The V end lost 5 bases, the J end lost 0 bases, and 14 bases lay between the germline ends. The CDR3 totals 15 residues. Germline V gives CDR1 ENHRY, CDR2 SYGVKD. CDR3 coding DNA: TGTGCCATCAGTCCAGGGTTCCTAAGCTCCTACGAGCAGTACTTC. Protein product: CAISPGFLSSYEQYF.

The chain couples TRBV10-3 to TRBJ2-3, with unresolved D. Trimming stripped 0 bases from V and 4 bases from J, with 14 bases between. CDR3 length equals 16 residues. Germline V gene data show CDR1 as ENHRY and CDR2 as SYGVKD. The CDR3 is CAISESRFWLSDTQYF. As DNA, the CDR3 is TGTGCCATCAGTGAGTCGCGGTTTTGGTTGTCAGATACGCAGTATTTT.

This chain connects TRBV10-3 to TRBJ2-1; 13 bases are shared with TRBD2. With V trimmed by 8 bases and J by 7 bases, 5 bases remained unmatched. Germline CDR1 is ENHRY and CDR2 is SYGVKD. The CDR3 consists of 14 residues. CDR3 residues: CAIAGTSGTNEQFF. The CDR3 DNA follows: TGTGCCATCGCCGGGACTAGCGGGACGAATGAGCAGTTCTTC.

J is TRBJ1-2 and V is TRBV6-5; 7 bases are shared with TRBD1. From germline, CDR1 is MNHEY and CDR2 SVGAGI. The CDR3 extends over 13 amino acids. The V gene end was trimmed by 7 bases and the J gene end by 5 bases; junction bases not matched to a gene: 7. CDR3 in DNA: TGTGCCAGCACCCCCGCAGGGGGATATGGCTACACCTTC. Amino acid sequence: CASTPAGGYGYTF.

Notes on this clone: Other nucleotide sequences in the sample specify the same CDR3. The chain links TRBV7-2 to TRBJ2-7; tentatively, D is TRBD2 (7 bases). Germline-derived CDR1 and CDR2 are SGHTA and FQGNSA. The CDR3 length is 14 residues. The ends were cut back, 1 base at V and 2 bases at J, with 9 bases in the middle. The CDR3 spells CASSLGGGAYEQYF. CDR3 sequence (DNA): TGTGCCAGCAGCTTAGGAGGGGGGGCCTACGAGCAGTACTTC.

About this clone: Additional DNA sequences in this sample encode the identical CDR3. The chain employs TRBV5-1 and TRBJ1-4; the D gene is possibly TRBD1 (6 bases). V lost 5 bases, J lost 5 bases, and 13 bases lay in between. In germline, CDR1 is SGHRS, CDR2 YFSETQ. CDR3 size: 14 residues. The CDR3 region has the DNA TGCGCCAGCAGTTTAGGGGGGGCCAATGAAAAACTGTTTTTT. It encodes CASSLGGANEKLFF.

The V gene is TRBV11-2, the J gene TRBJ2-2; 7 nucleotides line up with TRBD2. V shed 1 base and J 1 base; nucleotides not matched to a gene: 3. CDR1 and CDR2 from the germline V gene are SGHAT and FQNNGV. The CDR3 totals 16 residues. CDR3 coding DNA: TGTGCCAGCAGCTTAGTCGGCGGGGGGAACACCGGGGAGCTGTTTTTT. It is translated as CASSLVGGGNTGELFF.

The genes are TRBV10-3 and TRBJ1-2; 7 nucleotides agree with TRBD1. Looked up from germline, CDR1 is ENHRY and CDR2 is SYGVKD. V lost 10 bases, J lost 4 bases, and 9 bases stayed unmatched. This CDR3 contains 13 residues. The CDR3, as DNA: TGTGCCACCTCCGGGACAGAGATCTATGGCTACACCTTC. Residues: CATSGTEIYGYTF.

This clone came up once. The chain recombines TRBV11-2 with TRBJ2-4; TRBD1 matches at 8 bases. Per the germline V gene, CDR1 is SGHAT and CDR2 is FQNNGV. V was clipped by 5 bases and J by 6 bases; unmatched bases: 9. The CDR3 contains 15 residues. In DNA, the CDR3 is TGTGCCAGCAGCCCAGCCCAGGGGGCGAGAAACATTCAGTACTTC. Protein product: CASSPAQGARNIQYF.

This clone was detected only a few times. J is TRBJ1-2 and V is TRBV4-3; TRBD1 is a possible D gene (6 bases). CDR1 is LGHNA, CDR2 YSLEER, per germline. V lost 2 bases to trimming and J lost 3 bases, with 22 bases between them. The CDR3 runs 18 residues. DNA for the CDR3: TGCGCCAGCAGCCAAACTTCAAGCAGGGGAATCTTGGACTATGGCTACACCTTC. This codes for CASSQTSSRGILDYGYTF.

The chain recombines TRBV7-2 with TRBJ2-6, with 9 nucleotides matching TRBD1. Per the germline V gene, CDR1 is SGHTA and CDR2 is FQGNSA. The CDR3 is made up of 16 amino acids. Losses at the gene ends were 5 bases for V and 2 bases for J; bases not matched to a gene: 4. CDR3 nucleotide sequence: TGTGCCAGCAGCCTGAGGACAGGGGCTGGGGCCAACGTCCTGACTTTC. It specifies CASSLRTGAGANVLTF.

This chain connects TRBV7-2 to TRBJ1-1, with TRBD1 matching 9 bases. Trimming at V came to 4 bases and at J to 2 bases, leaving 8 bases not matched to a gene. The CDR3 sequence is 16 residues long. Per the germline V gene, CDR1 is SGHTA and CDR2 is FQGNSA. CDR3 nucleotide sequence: TGTGCCAGCAGCTGGGGGGGGACAGGGATTAACACTGAAGCTTTCTTT. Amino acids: CASSWGGTGINTEAFF.

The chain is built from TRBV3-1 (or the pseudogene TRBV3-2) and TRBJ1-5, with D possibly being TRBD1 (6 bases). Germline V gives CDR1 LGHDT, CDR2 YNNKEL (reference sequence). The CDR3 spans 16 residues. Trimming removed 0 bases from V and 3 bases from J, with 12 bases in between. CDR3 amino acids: CASSQDLDSFNQPQHF. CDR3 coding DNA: TGTGCCAGCAGCCAAGATCTGGACAGCTTCAATCAGCCCCAGCATTTT.

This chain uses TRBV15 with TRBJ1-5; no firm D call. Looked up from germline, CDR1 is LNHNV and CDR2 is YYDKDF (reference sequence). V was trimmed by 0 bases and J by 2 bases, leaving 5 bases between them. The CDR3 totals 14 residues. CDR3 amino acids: CATSRDEGNQPQHF. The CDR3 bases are TGTGCCACCAGCAGAGATGAGGGCAATCAGCCCCAGCATTTT.

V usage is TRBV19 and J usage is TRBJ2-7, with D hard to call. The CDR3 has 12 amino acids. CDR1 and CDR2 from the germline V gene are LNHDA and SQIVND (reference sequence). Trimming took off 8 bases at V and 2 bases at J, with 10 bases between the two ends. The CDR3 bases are TGTGCCAGTGGGCCGTCCCCCTACGAGCAGTACTTC. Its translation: CASGPSPYEQYF. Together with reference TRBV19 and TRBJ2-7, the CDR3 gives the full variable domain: DGGITQSPKYLFRKEGQNVTLSCEQNLNHDAMYWYRQDPGQGLRLIYYSQIVNDFQKGDIAEGYSVSREKKESFPLTVTSAQKNPTAFYLCASGPSPYEQYFGPGTRLTVT.

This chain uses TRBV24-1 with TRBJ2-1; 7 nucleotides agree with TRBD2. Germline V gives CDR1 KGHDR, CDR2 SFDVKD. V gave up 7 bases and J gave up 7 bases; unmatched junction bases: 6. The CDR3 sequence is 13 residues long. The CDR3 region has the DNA TGTGCCACCAGGAGGCGGGAGATGAATGAGCAGTTCTTC. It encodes CATRRREMNEQFF.

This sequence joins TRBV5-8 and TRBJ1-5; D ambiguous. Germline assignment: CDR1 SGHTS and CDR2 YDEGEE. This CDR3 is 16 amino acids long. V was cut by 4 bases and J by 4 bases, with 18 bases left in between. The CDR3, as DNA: TGTGCCAGCAGCGAGAATCGGGGAATTGGTAATCAGCCCCAGCATTTT. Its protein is CASSENRGIGNQPQHF. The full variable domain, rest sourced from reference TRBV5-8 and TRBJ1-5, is EAGVTQSPTHLIKTRGQQATLRCSPISGHTSVYWYQQALGLGLQFLLWYDEGEERNRGNFPPRFSGRQFPNYSSELNVNALELEDSALYLCASSENRGIGNQPQHFGDGTRLSIL.

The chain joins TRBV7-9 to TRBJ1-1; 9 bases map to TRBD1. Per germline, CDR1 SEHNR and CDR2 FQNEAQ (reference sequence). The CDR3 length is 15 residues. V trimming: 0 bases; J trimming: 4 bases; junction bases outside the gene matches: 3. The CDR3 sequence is CASSLAGQGRTEAFF. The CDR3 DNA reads TGTGCCAGCAGCTTAGCCGGACAGGGGCGCACTGAAGCTTTCTTT.

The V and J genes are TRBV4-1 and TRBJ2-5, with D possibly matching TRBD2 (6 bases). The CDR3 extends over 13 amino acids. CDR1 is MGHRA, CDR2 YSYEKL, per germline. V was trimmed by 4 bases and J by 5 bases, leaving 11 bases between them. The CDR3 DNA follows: TGCGCCAGCAGCCTACAGGAGGGTGAGACCCAGTACTTC. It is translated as CASSLQEGETQYF.